Presented here are 9 T cell receptor beta chains from one specimen sequenced in a study of T cell responses to AZD1222 COVID-19 vaccine. This table comes from immunoSEQ multiplex PCR, and its TCRdb copy is limited to in-frame clones, with some not included. The sample holds over 100,000 clones, about nine tenths seen once. Source: peripheral blood, taken on day 0 of AZD1222 vaccination. All receptors come from an adult in good health.

The CDR3 DNA follows: TGTGCCATCAGTGGGGACTTCTCGAGCTCCTACGAGCAGTACTTC. Its protein product is CAISGDFSSSYEQYF. The rearrangement joins TRBV10-3 to TRBJ2-7; possible D gene TRBD2, 6 bases. This CDR3 region has 15 residues. Per the germline V gene, CDR1 is ENHRY and CDR2 is SYGVKD. V was clipped by 4 bases and J by 0 bases, with 13 bases between them.

The chain couples TRBV9 to TRBJ1-1; TRBD1 agrees at 8 bases. The germline V gene has CDR1 SGDLS and CDR2 YYNGEE. J gave up 8 bases and V 3 bases, and 9 bases lay outside the gene matches. There are 14 residues in the CDR3. The CDR3 is CASSATGVGGEAFF. The CDR3 bases are TGTGCCAGCAGCGCGACAGGGGTCGGGGGCGAAGCTTTCTTT.

The rearrangement joins TRBV19 to TRBJ1-2; tentative D call: TRBD1 (6 bases). The CDR3 is 16 residues long. Germline lookup yields CDR1 LNHDA and CDR2 SQIVND (reference sequence). The germline V and J ends were trimmed by 6 bases and 2 bases, with 19 bases remaining between them. CDR3 sequence reads: CASRAGGRTKNYGYTF. Here the CDR3 DNA reads TGTGCCAGTAGGGCCGGGGGGCGGACGAAAAACTATGGCTACACCTTC.

Only one count was recorded for this clone. The CDR3 loop is CASSRARQGIVYTEAFF. The CDR3 bases are TGTGCCAGCAGTCGAGCTCGACAGGGAATAGTGTACACTGAAGCTTTCTTT. The chain carries TRBV6-6 and TRBJ1-1; 7 bases line up with TRBD1. V lost 5 bases, J lost 3 bases, and 15 bases stayed unmatched. Germline-derived CDR1 and CDR2 are MNHNY and SVGAGI (reference sequence). The CDR3 totals 17 residues.

The chain employs TRBV7-2 and TRBJ1-3; D not resolved. CDR3 size: 13 residues. The V end lost 3 bases, the J end lost 4 bases, and 7 bases lay between the germline ends. Germline V CDR1 and CDR2: SGHTA, FQGNSA. CDR3 residues: CASSFLPGNTIYF. In nucleotides, the CDR3 is TGTGCCAGCAGCTTCCTACCCGGAAACACCATATATTTT.

This rearrangement joins TRBV5-1 to TRBJ2-5, with TRBD2 matching 13 bases. CDR1 and CDR2 from the germline V gene are SGHRS and YFSETQ. The trim removed 6 bases at V and 5 bases at J, leaving 10 bases unmatched. The CDR3 covers 16 residues. The CDR3 loop is CASTYGLAGAGETQYF. CDR3 DNA: TGCGCCAGCACCTATGGACTAGCGGGGGCCGGGGAGACCCAGTACTTC. Full variable domain (missing parts from reference TRBV5-1 and TRBJ2-5): KAGVTQTPRYLIKTRGQQVTLSCSPISGHRSVSWYQQTPGQGLQFLFEYFSETQRNKGNFPGRFSGRQFSNSRSEMNVSTLELGDSALYLCASTYGLAGAGETQYFGPGTRLLVL.

The chain carries TRBV6-2 or TRBV6-3 and TRBJ1-5; D perhaps matches TRBD1 (5 bases). Per germline, CDR1 MNHEY and CDR2 SVGEGT. The CDR3 runs to 17 residues. Trimming took off 6 bases at V and 0 bases at J, with 18 bases between the two ends. CDR3 bases: TGTGCCAGCAGCCCTAGGGGAGGGCAATATAGCAATCAGCCCCAGCATTTT. The encoded protein is CASSPRGGQYSNQPQHF.

The chain joins TRBV18 to TRBJ2-5, with 8 positions matching TRBD1. The trim removed 3 bases at V and 5 bases at J, leaving 8 bases unmatched. Germline CDR1 and CDR2: KGHSH and LQKENI. CDR3 length: 15 residues. The CDR3, as DNA: TGTGCCAGCTCACCTGCGCAGGGGGCGAGGGAGACCCAGTACTTC. As protein: CASSPAQGARETQYF.

The CDR3 loop is CASRQGNSNQPQHF. The CDR3 nucleotides are TGTGCCAGCAGGCAGGGCAATAGCAATCAGCCCCAGCATTTT. The chain carries TRBV2 and TRBJ1-5; a possible D gene is TRBD1 (5 bases). Trimming left V 6 bases short and J 0 bases short, with 9 bases between. The CDR3 runs 14 residues. From germline, CDR1 is SNHLY and CDR2 FYNNEI.